Described below is a single T cell receptor beta chain sequence and its context. Its antigen is unknown. Qualities for individual bases were not recorded, and no much larger clone is one base off. This entry comes from a study of shared clonotypes between healthy human individuals (TCRdb year 2020). Study-level background: Three men and a couple of women, aged 18 to 49 years, made up the cohort. Leukapheresis yielded between about 0.94 and 8.9 billion PBMCs per donor. To increase sequencing depth and limit assay-specific biases, different laboratories used diverse techniques to prepare libraries and sequence TCR repertoires. To estimate repertoire size and how much clonotype sharing occurs between individuals, the study deeply sequenced the blood TCR repertoires of a handful of healthy adults. For each donor, CD4 naive and CD4 memory were each given three plates, CD8 naive was given two plates, and CD8 memory was given one plate.

Donors were healthy HIV-negative adults with no recently reported acute infections or vaccinations. Every donor was a Caucasian adult living in Nashville, Tennessee, USA. The CD8 memory samples were a combination of magnetically selected CD45RO+ cells and CCR7-negative CD45RA+ effector memory (TemRA) cells. Blood was obtained by leukapheresis, after which PBMCs were separated by Ficoll-Histopaque density gradient centrifugation and cryopreserved in liquid nitrogen vapor phase. Analytical flow cytometry was used to check the purity and quantity of each magnetically sorted T cell population. Genomic DNA was isolated from each sorted fraction and quantified by UV absorbance on a Nanodrop 2000c. Results and caveats for the whole study, not just this receptor: Sampling was limited to blood, and TCR repertoires in tissue likely differ from TCR repertoires in blood. Pairwise subsampling led to the expectation that sequencing depth would affect the degree of clonotype sharing among donors. Sharing across a handful of donors was observed for around 5% of naive CD4, over 3% of naive CD8, roughly 2.4% of memory CD4, and about 0.4% of memory CD8 clonotypes. The genetic and exposure-history diversity represented was limited by the small number of donors. Incomplete sequencing was indicated by rarefaction of sorted-subset datasets, despite the large sequencing depth. Clonotypes shared by all four sorted-subset donors showed higher generation probabilities than non-shared clonotypes. Larger estimated clonotype richness was generally found for naive subsets than for memory subsets.

The CDR3, from cysteine to phenylalanine, totals 17 residues. The DNA shown is the 51-base CDR3, in frame from base 1. CDR1 and CDR2 (MGHRA, YSYEKL) derive from the germline V gene. Trimming takes 2 bases from V and 2 bases from J, and the germline ends sit 17 bases apart. Using the deep immunoSEQ assay, TCR CDR3 regions were amplified from genomic DNA by multiplex PCR. For each cell subset, the extracted genomic DNA was distributed evenly across all wells of several immunoSEQ 96-well plates, and each plate served as one replicate. For sorted subsets, approximately 190 ng of genomic DNA, equivalent to 25,000 to 30,000 T cell genomes, went into each replicate PCR. Purified libraries were quantified with a Qubit 3.0 fluorometer, sized on a Bioanalyzer 2100, and re-quantified with the KAPA Library Quantification kit. A separate single-read 150-cycle Illumina NextSeq 550 flow cell was used to sequence each immunoSEQ 96-well plate. The original pipeline was this. Because the immunoSEQ output held only junctional sequences and lacked quality scores, the filtering could not match the filtering applied to full-length reads. To assign V/J genes and CDR3, sequences were annotated using PyIR, a Python wrapper for IgBLAST v1.9, with IMGT germline references. Reads with weak V/J assignments (E-value above 1e-6), missing CDR3, stop codons, out-of-frame junctions, or ambiguous translated residues were removed. V3J clonotypes were defined as sequences sharing the same inferred V gene, J gene, and CDR3 amino acid sequence. Percentage overlap between repertoires was calculated by dividing the number of shared unique clonotypes by the size of the smaller repertoire. Richness of each repertoire was evaluated using RTK rarefaction, the Chao1 estimator, and Recon v2.1 estimates of unobserved clonotypes. OLGA was used to compute generation probabilities for all TCRbeta clonotypes that the gDNA method yielded from a few donors. TCRdb holds this immuneACCESS table with in-frame rearrangements only. Some clones are missing; in checked studies, unresolved V genes explain under half, and the rest has no known cause. The V and J calls and clone size were taken over from that table, and D and trimming were inferred from the DNA. Counted in this sample were 100,000 to 120,000 clones; about 62% of them appeared once. In total, the top ten clones hold approximately 25% of the sample.

The receptor chain draws on TRBV4-1 and TRBJ2-3; the D gene is perhaps TRBD2, on 5 matching bases. The receptor was isolated from a woman under 40 in good health. Sequenced input: memory CD8+ T cells sorted from blood. In light of the paper, this sample's cell subset or site label describes: CD45RO+ cells pooled with CCR7-negative TemRA cells. DNA sequence: TGCGCCAGCAGCCAAACCCCCGTAGCGCCATCCACAGATACGCAGTATTTT. The translation is CASSQTPVAPSTDTQYF.